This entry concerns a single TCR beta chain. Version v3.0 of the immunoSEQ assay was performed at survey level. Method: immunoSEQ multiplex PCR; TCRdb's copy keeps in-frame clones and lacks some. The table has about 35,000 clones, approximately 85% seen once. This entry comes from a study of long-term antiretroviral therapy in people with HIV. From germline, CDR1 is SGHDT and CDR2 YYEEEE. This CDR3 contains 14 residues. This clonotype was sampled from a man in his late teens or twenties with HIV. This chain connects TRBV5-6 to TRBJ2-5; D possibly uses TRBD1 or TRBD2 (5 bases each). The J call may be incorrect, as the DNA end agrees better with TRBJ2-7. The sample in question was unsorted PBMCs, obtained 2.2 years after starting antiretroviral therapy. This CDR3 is CASSLVGRSYEQYF. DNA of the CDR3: TGTGCCAGCAGCTTGGTGGGACGCTCCTACGAGCAGTACTTC.